This TCR beta chain was sequenced for a study of post-analysis software for immune sequencing data. Study results and limitations: Controls showed lower frequencies than patients for a few TRBV segments, and TRBV5-6, TRBV5-1 and TRBV20-1 were among these.

The length of the CDR3 is 14 residues. Germline trimming cut 6 bases from V and 5 bases from J; bases unmatched to any gene: 8. On this clonotype: What it recognizes is unknown.

The TCR beta cDNA libraries carried unique molecular identifiers. Via MiXCR, TCRdb re-called the PCR reads, giving one row per CDR3 protein. Counted here are about half a million distinct CDR3 sequences, roughly 34% occurring once; the ten biggest clones make up under 7%. The sample comprised blood. The chain recombines TRBV12-3 or TRBV12-4 with TRBJ1-1, with 8 bases that match TRBD1. The source of this sequence is a girl aged 2-17 years with multiple sclerosis. The CDR3 sequence is CASRTYRGGTEAFF. The CDR3 DNA is TGTGCCAGCAGAACCTACAGGGGGGGGACTGAAGCTTTCTTT.